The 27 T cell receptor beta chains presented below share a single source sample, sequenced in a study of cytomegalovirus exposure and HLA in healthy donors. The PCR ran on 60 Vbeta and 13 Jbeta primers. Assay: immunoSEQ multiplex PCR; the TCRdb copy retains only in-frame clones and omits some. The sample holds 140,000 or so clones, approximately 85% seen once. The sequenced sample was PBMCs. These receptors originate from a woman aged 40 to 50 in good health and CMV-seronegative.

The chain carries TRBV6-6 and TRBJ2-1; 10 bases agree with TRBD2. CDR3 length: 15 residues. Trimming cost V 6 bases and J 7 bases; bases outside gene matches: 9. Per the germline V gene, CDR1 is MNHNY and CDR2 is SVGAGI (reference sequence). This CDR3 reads CASRDSGRGYNEQFF. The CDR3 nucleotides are TGTGCCAGCAGAGACAGCGGGAGGGGTTATAATGAGCAGTTCTTC.

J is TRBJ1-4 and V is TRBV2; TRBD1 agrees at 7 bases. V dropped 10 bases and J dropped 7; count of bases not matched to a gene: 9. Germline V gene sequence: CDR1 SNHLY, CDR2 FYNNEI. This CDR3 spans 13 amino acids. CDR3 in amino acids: CAILTGEVEKLFF. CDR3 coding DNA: TGTGCCATACTCACAGGGGAGGTTGAAAAACTGTTTTTT.

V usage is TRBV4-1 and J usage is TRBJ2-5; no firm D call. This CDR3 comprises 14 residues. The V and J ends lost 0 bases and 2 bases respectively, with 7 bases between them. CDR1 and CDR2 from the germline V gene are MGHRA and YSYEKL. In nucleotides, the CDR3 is TGCGCCAGCAGCCAAGAGGCATATCAAGAGACCCAGTACTTC. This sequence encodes CASSQEAYQETQYF.

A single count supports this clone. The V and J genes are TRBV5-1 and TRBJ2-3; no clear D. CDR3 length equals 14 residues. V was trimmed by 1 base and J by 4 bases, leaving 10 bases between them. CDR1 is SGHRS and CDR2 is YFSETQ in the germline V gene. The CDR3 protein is CASSLIPIPDTQYF. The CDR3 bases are TGCGCCAGCAGCTTGATTCCTATCCCAGATACGCAGTATTTT.

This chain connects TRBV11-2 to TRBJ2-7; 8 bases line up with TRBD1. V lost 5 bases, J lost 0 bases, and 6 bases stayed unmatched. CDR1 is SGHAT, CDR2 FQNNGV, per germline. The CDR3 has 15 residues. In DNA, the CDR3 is TGTGCCAGCAGCGGGGACAGGCTGTCCTCCTACGAGCAGTACTTC. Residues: CASSGDRLSSYEQYF.

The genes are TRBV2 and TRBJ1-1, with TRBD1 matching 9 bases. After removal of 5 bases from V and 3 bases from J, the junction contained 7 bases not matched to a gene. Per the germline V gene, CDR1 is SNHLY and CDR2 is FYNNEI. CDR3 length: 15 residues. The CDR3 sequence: CASSPDRGGDTEAFF. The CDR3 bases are TGTGCCAGCAGTCCGGACAGGGGAGGGGACACTGAAGCTTTCTTT.

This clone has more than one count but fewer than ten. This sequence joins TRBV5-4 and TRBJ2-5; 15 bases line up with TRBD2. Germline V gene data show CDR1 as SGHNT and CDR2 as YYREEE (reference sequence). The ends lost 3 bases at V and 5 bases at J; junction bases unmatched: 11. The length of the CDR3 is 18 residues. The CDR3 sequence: CASSSMGLAGGIRETQYF. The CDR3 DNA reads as TGTGCCAGCAGCTCGATGGGACTAGCGGGAGGAATTAGGGAGACCCAGTACTTC.

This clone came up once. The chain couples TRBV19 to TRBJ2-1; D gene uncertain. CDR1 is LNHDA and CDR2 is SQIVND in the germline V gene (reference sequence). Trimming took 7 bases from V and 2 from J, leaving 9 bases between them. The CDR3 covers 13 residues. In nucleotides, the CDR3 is TGTGCCAGTACTGCGAGGCCCTACAATGAGCAGTTCTTC. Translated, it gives CASTARPYNEQFF.

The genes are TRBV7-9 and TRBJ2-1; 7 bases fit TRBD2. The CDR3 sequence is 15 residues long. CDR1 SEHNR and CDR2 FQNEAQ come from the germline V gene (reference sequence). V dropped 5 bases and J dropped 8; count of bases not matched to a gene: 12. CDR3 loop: CASSPRVFAGDEQFF. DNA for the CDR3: TGTGCCAGCAGCCCGAGGGTTTTCGCGGGAGATGAGCAGTTCTTC.

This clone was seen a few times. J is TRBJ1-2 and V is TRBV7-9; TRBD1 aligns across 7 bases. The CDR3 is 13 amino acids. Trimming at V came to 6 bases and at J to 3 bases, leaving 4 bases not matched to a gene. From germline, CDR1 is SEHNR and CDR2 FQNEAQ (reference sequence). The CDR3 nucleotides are TGTGCCAGCAGGGGCGGGACAGACTATGGCTACACCTTC. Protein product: CASRGGTDYGYTF.

CDR3 bases: TGTGCCAGTTCCTTAGCGGGGACATACAATGAGCAGTTCTTC. Translated: CASSLAGTYNEQFF. The rearrangement uses TRBV19 and TRBJ2-1; 8 bases line up with TRBD2. Germline V CDR1 and CDR2: LNHDA, SQIVND (reference sequence). The V segment lost 8 bases and the J segment 4 bases; nucleotides outside the gene matches: 7. This CDR3 has 14 amino acids.

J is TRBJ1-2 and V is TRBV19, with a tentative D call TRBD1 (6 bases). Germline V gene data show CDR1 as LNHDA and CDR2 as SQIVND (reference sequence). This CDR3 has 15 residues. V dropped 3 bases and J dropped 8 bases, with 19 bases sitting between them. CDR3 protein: CASSIPIGGARGYTF. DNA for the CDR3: TGTGCCAGTAGTATCCCCATTGGGGGGGCCCGCGGCTACACCTTC.

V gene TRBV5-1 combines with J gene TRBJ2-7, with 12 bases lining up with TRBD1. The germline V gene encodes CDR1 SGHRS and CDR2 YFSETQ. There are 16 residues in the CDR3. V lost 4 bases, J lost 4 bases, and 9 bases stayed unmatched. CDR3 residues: CASSMGQGAYPYEQYF. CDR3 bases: TGCGCCAGCAGCATGGGACAGGGGGCGTACCCGTACGAGCAGTACTTC.

CDR3 sequence: CSGGGGEQFF. The CDR3 DNA reads TGCAGTGGGGGAGGGGGTGAGCAGTTCTTC. The chain is built from TRBV20-1 and TRBJ2-1; perhaps TRBD2 as D (7 bases). The CDR3 is made up of 10 amino acids. CDR1 DFQATT and CDR2 SNEGSKA come from the germline V gene (reference sequence). Trimming removed 7 bases from V and 9 bases from J, with 10 bases in between.

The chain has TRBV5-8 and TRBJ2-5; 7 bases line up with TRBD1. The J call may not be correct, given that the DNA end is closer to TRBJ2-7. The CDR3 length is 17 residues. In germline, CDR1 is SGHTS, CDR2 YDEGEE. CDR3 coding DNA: TGTGCCAGCAGCCTCCTGGTAGGACAGGAGATGCACTACGAGCAGTACTTC. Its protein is CASSLLVGQEMHYEQYF.

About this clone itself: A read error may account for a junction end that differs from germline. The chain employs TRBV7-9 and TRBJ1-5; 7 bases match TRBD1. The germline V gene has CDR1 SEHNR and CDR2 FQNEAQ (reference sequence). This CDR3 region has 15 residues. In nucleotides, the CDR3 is TGTTCCAGCAGCTCGACAGGGAGCATTGGTCAGCCCCAGCATTTT. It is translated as CSSSSTGSIGQPQHF.

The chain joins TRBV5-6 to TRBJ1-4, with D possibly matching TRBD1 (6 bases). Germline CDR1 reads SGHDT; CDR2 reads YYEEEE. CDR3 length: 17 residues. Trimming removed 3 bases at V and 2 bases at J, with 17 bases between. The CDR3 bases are TGTGCCAGCAGCTCGCCTGGGAGGGGGTTGACTAATGAAAAACTGTTTTTT. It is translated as CASSSPGRGLTNEKLFF.

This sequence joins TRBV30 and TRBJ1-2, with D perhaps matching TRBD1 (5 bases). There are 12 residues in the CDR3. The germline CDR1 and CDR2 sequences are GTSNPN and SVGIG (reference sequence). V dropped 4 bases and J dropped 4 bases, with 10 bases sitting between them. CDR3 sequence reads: CAWKGVGYGYTF. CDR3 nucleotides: TGTGCCTGGAAAGGGGTTGGCTATGGCTACACCTTC.

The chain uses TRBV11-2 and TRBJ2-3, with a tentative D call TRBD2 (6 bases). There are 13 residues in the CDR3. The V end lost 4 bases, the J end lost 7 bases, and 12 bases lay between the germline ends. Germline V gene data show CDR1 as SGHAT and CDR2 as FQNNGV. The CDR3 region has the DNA TGTGCCAGCAGCTCGGGACTTTTTTATACGCAGTATTTT. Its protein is CASSSGLFYTQYF.

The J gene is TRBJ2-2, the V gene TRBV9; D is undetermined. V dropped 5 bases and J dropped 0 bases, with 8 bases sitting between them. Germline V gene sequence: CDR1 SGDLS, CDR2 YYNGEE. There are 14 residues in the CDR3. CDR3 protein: CASRRATNTGELFF. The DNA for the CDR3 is TGTGCCAGCAGGCGAGCGACGAACACCGGGGAGCTGTTTTTT.

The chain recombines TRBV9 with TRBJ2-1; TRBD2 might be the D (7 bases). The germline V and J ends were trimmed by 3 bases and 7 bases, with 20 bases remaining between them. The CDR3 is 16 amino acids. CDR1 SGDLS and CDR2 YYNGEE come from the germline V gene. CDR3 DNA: TGTGCCAGCAGCGCAGGGGCGGGCGGGGGCGGGAATGAGCAGTTCTTC. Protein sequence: CASSAGAGGGGNEQFF.

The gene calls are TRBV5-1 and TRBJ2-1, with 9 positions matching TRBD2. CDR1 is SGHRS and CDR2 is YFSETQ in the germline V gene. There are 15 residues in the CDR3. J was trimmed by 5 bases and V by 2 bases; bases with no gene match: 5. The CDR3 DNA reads TGCGCCAGCAGCTTAAAGCGGGAGGTCGACAATGAGCAGTTCTTC. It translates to CASSLKREVDNEQFF.

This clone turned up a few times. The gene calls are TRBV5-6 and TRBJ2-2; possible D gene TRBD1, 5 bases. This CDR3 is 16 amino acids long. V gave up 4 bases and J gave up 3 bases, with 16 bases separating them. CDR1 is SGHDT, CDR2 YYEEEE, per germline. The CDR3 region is CASSRIQAPDTGELFF. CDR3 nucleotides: TGTGCCAGCAGCCGAATACAGGCACCTGACACCGGGGAGCTGTTTTTT.

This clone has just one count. In DNA, the CDR3 is TGTGCCAGCAGCTTAAGGGGGCGGACTAGCGGGGAGTTCCCCTACGAGCAGTACTTC. Its translation: CASSLRGRTSGEFPYEQYF. The V call is TRBV7-2, the J call TRBJ2-7; TRBD2 matches 12 bases. This CDR3 region has 19 residues. Looked up from germline, CDR1 is SGHTA and CDR2 is FQGNSA. The junction had 13 bases not matched to a gene; V was cut back by 2 bases and J by 2 bases. Filled out from reference TRBV7-2 and TRBJ2-7, the complete variable domain reads GAGVSQSPSNKVTEKGKDVELRCDPISGHTALYWYRQSLGQGLEFLIYFQGNSAPDKSGLPSDRFSAERTGGSVSTLTIQRTQQEDSAVYLCASSLRGRTSGEFPYEQYFGPGTRLTVT.

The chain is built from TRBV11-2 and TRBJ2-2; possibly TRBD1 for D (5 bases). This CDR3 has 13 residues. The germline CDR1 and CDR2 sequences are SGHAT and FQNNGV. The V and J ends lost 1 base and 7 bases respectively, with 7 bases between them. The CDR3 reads CASSLGGFGELFF. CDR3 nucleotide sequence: TGTGCCAGCAGCTTAGGGGGCTTCGGGGAGCTGTTTTTT.

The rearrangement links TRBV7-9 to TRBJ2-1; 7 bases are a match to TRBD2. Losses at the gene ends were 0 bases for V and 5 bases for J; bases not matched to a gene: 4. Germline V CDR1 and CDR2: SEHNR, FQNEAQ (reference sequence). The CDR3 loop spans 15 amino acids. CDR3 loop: CASSLAPSGNNEQFF. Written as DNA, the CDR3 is TGTGCCAGCAGCTTAGCCCCTAGCGGAAACAATGAGCAGTTCTTC.

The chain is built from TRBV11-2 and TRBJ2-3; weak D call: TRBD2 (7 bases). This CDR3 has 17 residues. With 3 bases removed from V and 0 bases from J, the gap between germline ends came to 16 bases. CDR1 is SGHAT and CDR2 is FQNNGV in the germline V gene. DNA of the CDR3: TGTGCCAGCAGCTTTCGGGGGCGGGGGATTAGCACAGATACGCAGTATTTT. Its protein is CASSFRGRGISTDTQYF.